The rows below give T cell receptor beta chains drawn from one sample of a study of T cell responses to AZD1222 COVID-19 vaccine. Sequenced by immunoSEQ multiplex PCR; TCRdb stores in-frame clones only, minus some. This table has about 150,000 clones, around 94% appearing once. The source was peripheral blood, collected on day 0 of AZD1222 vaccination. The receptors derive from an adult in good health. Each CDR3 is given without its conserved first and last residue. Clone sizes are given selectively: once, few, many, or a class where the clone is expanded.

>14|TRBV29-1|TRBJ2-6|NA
SVGTTGGAGANVLT
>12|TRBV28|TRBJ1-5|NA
ASSLSGTNQPQH
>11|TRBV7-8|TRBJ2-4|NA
ASSFLTTNIQY
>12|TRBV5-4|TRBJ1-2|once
ASSLTGHNYGYT
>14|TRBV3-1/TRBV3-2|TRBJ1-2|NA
ASSQEGAGLENGYT
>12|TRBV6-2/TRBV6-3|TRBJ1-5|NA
ASSYSGASHPQH
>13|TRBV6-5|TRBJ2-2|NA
ASRARDGYTGELF
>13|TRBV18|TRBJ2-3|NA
ASSPFRESTDTQY
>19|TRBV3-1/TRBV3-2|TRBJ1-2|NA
ASSQLPGQYISRGANYGYT
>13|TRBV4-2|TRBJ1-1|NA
ASSSAGGLNTEAF
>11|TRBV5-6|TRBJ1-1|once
ASSANRDREAF
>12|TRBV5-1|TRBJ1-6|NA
ASSLSGSNSPLH
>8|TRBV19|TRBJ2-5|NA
ASMSGTQY
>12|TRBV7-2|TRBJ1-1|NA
ASSLRAAVPEAF
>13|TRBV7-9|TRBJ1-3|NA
ASSLGVSRGNTIY
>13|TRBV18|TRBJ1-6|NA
ASSPSTDYNSPLH
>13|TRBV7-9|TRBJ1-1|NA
ASSLYSPVNTEAF
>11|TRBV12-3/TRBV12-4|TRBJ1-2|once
ASSPGWGSGYT
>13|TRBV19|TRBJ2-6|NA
ASSIGGDGANVLT
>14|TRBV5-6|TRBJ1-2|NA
ASSLRSGTDPSGYT
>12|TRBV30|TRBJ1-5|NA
AWSVLTGGQPQH
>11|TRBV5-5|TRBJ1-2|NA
ASSPLRYYGYT
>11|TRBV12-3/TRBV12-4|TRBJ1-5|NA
ASSPGLNQPQH
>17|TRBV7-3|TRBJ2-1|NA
ASSHRGDPPSQVNNEQF
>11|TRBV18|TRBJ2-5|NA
ASSPPPGGTQY
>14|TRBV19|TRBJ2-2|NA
ASSTLRGGGTGELF
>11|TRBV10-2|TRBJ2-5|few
ASSDSGRETQY
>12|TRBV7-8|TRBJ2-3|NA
ASSLGVITDTQY
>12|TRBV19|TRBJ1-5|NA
ASSITGSNQPQH
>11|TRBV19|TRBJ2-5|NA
ASSIAGRETQY
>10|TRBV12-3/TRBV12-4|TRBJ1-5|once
ASSVSYEPQH
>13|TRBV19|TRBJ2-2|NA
ASRSLAGEIGELF
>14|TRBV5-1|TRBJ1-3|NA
ASSLVEVNSGNTIY
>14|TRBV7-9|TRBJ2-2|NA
ASSPHKGERTGELF
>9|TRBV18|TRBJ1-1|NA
ASSQQGGAF